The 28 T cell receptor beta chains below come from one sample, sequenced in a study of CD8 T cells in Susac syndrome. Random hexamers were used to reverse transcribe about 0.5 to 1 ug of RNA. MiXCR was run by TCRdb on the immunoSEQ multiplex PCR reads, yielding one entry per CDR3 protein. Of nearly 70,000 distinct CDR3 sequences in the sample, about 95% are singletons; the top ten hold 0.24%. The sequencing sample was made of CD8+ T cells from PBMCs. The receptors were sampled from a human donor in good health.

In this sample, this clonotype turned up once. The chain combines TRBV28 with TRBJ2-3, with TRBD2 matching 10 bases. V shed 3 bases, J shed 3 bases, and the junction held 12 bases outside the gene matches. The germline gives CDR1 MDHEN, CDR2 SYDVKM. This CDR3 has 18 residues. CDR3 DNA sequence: TGTGCCAGCAGTTTCCTAATGAGCGGGGGGGCGGCTACAGATACGCAGTATTTT. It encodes CASSFLMSGGAATDTQYF.

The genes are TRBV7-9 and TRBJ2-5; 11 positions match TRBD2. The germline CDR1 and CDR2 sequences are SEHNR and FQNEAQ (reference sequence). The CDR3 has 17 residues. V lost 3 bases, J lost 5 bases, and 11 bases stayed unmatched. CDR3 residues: CASSFVTSGAPGETQYF. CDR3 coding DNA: TGTGCCAGCAGCTTTGTGACTAGCGGGGCCCCGGGGGAGACCCAGTACTTC.

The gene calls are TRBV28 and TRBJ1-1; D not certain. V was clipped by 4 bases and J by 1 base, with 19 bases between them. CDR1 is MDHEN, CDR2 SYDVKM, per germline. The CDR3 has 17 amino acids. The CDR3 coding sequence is TGTGCCAGCAGTTATGGGGTCACCACGTTCACGAACACTGAAGCTTTCTTT. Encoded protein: CASSYGVTTFTNTEAFF.

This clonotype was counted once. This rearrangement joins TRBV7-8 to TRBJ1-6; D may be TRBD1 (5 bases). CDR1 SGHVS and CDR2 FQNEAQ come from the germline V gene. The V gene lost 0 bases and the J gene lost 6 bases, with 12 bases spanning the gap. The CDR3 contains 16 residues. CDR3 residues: CASSLAGRETNSPLHF. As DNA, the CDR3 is TGTGCCAGCAGCTTAGCGGGCAGGGAGACTAATTCACCCCTCCACTTT.

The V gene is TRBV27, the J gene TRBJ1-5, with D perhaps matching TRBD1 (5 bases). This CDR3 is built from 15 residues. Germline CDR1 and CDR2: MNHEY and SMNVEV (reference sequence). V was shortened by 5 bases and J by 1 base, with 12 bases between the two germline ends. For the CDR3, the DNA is TGTGCCAGCAGTCAGGGCCAGTCCAGCAATCAGCCCCAGCATTTT. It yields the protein CASSQGQSSNQPQHF.

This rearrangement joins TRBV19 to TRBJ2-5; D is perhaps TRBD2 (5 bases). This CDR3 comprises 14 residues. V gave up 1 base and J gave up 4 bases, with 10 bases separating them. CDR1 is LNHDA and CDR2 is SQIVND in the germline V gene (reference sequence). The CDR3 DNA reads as TGTGCCAGTAGTATAGGTTGGGGAGCAGAGACCCAGTACTTC. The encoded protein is CASSIGWGAETQYF.

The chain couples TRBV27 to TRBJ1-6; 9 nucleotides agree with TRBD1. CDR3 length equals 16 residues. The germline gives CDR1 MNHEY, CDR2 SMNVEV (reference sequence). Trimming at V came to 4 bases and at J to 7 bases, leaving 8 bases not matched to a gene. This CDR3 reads CASSSQWTGDNSPLHF. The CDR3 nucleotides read TGTGCCAGCAGTTCTCAGTGGACAGGGGACAATTCACCCCTCCACTTT.

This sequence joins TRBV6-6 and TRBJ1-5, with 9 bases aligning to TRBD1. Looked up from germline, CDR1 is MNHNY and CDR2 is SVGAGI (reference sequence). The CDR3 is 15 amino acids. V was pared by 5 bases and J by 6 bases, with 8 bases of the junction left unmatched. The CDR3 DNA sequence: TGTGCCAGCAGTGATAATCGGGACAGGGCTCAGCCCCAGCATTTT. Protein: CASSDNRDRAQPQHF.

CDR3 loop: CASSHGTSEETQYF. DNA for the CDR3: TGTGCCAGCAGCCACGGAACCTCGGAGGAGACCCAGTACTTC. The chain combines TRBV14 with TRBJ2-5, with D unclear. This CDR3 is built from 14 residues. Germline V lookup: CDR1 SGHDN, CDR2 FVKESK. V gave up 3 bases and J gave up 5 bases, with 13 bases separating them.

DNA for the CDR3: TGTGCCAGCAGCCAAGAGACAGGAGCTGAAGCGACCTATGGCTACACCTTC. Residues: CASSQETGAEATYGYTF. The chain carries TRBV4-2 and TRBJ1-2, with a possible D match to TRBD1 (6 bases). Trimming pared 0 bases from V and 4 bases from J, leaving 18 bases between. The CDR3 extends over 17 amino acids. Germline lookup yields CDR1 LGHNA and CDR2 YNFKEQ.

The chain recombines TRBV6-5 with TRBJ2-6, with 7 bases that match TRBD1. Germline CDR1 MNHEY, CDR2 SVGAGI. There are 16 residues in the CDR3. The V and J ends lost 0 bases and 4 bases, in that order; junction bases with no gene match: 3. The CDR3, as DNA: TGTGCCAGCAGTTACTCAGGGGGCTCAGGGGCCAACGTCCTGACTTTC. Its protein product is CASSYSGGSGANVLTF.

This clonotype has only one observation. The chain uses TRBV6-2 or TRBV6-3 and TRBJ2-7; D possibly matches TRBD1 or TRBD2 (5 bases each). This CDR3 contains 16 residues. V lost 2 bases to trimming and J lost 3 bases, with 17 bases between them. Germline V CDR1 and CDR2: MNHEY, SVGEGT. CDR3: CASSYTKGPTLYEQYV. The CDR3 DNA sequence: TGTGCCAGCAGTTACACGAAGGGACCGACTCTCTACGAGCAGTACGTC.

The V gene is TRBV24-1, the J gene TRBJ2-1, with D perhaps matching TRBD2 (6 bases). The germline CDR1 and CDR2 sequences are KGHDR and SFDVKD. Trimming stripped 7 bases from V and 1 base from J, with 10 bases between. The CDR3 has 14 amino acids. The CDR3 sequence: CATRMGGSYNEQFF. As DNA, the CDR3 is TGTGCCACCAGGATGGGGGGTTCCTACAATGAGCAGTTCTTC.

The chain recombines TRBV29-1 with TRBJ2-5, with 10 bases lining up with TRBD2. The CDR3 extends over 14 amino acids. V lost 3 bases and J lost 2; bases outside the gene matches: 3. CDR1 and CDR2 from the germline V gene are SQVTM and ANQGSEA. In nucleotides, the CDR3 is TGCAGCGTTGAGCTAGCGGGGGTACAAGAGACCCAGTACTTC. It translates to CSVELAGVQETQYF. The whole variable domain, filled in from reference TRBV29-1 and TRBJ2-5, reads SAVISQKPSRDICQRGTSLTIQCQVDSQVTMMFWYRQQPGQSLTLIATANQGSEATYESGFVIDKFPISRPNLTFSTLTVSNMSPEDSSIYLCSVELAGVQETQYFGPGTRLLVL.

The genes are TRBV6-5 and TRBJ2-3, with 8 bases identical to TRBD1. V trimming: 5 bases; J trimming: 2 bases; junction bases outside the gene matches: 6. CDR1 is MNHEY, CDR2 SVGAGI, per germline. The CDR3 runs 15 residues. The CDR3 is CASSTRTGITDTQYF. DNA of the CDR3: TGTGCCAGCAGTACCCGGACAGGGATCACAGATACGCAGTATTTT.

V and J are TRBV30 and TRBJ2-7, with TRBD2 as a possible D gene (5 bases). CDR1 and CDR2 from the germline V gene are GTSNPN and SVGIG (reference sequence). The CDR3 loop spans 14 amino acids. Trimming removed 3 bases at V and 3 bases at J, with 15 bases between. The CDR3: CAWRRGSGGYEQYF. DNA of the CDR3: TGTGCCTGGAGGAGAGGTTCTGGAGGCTACGAGCAGTACTTC.

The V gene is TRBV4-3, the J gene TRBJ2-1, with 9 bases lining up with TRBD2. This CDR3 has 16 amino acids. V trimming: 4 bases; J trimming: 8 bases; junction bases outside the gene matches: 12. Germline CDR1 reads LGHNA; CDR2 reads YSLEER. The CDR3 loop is CASSPRDSGGPDEQFF. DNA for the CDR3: TGCGCCAGCAGCCCCCGTGACAGCGGGGGGCCGGATGAGCAGTTCTTC.

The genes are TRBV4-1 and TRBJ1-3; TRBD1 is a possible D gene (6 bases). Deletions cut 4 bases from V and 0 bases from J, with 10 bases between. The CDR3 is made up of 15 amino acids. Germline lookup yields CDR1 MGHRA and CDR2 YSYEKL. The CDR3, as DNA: TGCGCCAGCAGCCCGACAGGCACCTCTGGAAACACCATATATTTT. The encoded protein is CASSPTGTSGNTIYF.

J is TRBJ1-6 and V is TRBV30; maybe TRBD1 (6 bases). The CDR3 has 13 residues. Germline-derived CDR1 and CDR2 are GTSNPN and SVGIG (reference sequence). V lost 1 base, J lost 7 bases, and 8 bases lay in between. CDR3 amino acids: CAWSGGGNSPLHF. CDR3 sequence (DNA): TGTGCCTGGAGTGGAGGGGGAAATTCACCCCTCCACTTT.

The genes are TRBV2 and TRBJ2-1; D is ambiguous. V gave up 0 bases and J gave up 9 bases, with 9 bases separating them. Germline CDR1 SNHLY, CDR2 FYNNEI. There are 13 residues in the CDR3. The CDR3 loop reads CASSEAPPREQFF. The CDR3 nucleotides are TGTGCCAGCAGTGAAGCGCCGCCTCGTGAGCAGTTCTTC.

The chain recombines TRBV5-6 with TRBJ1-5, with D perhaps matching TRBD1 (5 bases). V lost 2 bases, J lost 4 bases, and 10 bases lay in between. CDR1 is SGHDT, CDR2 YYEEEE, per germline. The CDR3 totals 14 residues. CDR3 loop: CASSLGRVNQPQHF. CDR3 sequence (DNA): TGTGCCAGCAGCTTAGGCAGGGTGAATCAGCCCCAGCATTTT.

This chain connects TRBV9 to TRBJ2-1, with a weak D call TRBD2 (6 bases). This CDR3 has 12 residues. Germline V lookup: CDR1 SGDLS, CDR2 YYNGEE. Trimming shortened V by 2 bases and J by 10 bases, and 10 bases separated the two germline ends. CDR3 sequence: CASSVAGREQFF. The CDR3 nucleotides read TGTGCCAGCAGCGTCGCGGGGAGGGAGCAGTTCTTC.

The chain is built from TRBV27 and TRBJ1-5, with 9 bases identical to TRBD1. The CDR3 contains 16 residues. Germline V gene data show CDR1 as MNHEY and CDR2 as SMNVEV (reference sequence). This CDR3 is CACGTGSPEEDQPQHF. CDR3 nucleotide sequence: TGTGCATGTGGGACAGGGAGCCCCGAAGAAGATCAGCCCCAGCATTTT.

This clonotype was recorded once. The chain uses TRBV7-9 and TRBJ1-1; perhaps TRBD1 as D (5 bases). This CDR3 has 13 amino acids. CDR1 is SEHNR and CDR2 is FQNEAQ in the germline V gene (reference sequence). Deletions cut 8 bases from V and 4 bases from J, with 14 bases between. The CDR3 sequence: CASGGGVSTEAFF. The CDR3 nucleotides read TGTGCCAGCGGCGGAGGGGTGTCCACTGAAGCTTTCTTT.

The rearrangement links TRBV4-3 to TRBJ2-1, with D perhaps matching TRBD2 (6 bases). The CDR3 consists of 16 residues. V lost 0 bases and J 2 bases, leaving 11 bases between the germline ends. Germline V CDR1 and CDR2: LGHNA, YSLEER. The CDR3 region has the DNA TGCGCCAGCAGCCAAGACGGGGCGGGGCCCTACAATGAGCAGTTCTTC. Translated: CASSQDGAGPYNEQFF.

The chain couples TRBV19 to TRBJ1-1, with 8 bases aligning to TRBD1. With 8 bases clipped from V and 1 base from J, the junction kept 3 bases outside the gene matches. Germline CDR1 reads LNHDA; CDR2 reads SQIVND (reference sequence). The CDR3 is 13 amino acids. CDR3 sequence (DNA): TGTGCCAGTCGACAGGGGTCGAACACTGAAGCTTTCTTT. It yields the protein CASRQGSNTEAFF.

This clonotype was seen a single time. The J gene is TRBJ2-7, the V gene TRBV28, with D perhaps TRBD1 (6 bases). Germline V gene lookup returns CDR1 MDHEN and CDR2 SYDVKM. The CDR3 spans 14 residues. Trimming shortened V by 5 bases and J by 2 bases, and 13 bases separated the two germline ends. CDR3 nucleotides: TGTGCCAGCAGTCAAAGCAGGGGAGCCTACGAGCAGTACGTC. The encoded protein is CASSQSRGAYEQYV.

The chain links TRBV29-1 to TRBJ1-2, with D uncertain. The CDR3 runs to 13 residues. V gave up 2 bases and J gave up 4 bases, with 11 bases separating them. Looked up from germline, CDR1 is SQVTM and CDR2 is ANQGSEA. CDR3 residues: CSVEKAGRYGYTF. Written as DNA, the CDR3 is TGCAGCGTTGAAAAGGCGGGTCGCTATGGCTACACCTTC.